This T cell receptor beta chain was obtained from a study of blood T cell repertoires in COVID-19. About this clone itself: A junction boundary mismatches the germline segment, possibly from a read error.

The germline gives CDR1 SGHNT, CDR2 YYREEE (reference sequence). CDR3 length: 12 residues. TCRdb keeps only in-frame clones here, not all; method: immunoSEQ multiplex PCR. The data contain about 150,000 clones, about 85% of them singletons. Patients from Seattle were sampled longitudinally, starting during active infection. The chain couples TRBV5-4 to TRBJ2-5, with 10 bases identical to TRBD1. The sequenced material came from peripheral blood. This sequence originates from a man in his fifties or sixties with COVID-19, enrolled during active disease. The CDR3, as DNA: TGTGCCAGCAGCTTAAACGAAGGACAGGGGGACTTC. Its protein is CASSLNEGQGDF.